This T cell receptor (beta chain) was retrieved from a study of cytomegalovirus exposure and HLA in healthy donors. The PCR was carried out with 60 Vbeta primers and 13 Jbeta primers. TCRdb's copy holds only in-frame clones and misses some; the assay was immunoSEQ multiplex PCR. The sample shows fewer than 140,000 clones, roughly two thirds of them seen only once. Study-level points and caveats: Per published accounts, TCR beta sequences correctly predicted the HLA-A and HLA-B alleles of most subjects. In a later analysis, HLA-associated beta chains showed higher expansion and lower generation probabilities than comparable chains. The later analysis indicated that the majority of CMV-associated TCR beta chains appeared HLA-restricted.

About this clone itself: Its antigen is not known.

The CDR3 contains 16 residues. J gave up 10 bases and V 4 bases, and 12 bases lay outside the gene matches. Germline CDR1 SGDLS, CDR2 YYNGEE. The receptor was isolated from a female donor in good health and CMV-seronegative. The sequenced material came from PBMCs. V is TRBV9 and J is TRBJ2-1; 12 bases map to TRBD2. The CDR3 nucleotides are TGTGCCAGCAGCCCAGGACTAGCGGGACCCCTATGGGAGCAGTTCTTC. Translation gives CASSPGLAGPLWEQFF.